This is a list of T cell receptor beta chains from one sample in a study of control samples from healthy donors and cancer patients. Clones were read by immunoSEQ multiplex PCR, and TCRdb kept only the in-frame ones, dropping some. This table holds 170,000 or so clones, roughly 94% found once. Source material: blood. The receptors originated from a young woman in good health. The CDR3 runs from the conserved cysteine through the conserved F or W. Fields, in order: clone size, D gene, J gene, V gene, CDR3 DNA, CDR3 protein. A D gene is named only where the DNA matches it firmly. Expanded clones get a size class; other rows say once, few or many, or leave the size out.

size: NA; D: NA; J: TRBJ2-2; V: TRBV7-9; DNA: TGTGCCAGCAGCTTTAGAGGAGCCGGGGAGCTGTTTTTT; CDR3: CASSFRGAGELFF
size: NA; D: NA; J: TRBJ1-1; V: TRBV19; DNA: TGTGCCAGTCGATCAATCGGGGCTTTTGAAGCTTTCTTT; CDR3: CASRSIGAFEAFF
size: NA; D: NA; J: TRBJ1-3; V: TRBV6-5; DNA: TGTGCCAGCACCGACTGGGTCTCTGGAAACACCATATATTTT; CDR3: CASTDWVSGNTIYF
size: NA; D: TRBD1; J: TRBJ2-7; V: TRBV5-1; DNA: TGCGCCAGCAGCCCCGGACAGGGTGGGGACGAGCAGTACTTC; CDR3: CASSPGQGGDEQYF
size: NA; D: NA; J: TRBJ2-3; V: TRBV12-3/TRBV12-4; DNA: TGTGCCAGCACCCGACTAGACACAGATACGCAGTATTTT; CDR3: CASTRLDTDTQYF
size: NA; D: TRBD1; J: TRBJ1-3; V: TRBV6-5; DNA: TGTGCCAGCAGCCCCAGGGGGCTTGGAAACACCATATATTTT; CDR3: CASSPRGLGNTIYF
size: NA; D: TRBD2; J: TRBJ2-7; V: TRBV2; DNA: TGTGCCAGCACCGGGACTAGCGGGAGATACGAGCAGTACTTC; CDR3: CASTGTSGRYEQYF
size: NA; D: NA; J: TRBJ1-1; V: TRBV4-3; DNA: TGCGCCAGCAGCCAAGATCAAGGCAGGGAAGCTTTCTTT; CDR3: CASSQDQGREAFF
size: NA; D: NA; J: TRBJ2-1; V: TRBV11-2; DNA: TGTGCCAGCAGGCGAGCAGGTTTACTTTACAATGAGCAGTTCTTC; CDR3: CASRRAGLLYNEQFF
size: NA; D: NA; J: TRBJ2-1; V: TRBV7-9; DNA: TGTGCCAGCAGCTTGAAGGCTAAGTACGGGAATGAGCAGTTCTTC; CDR3: CASSLKAKYGNEQFF
size: NA; D: NA; J: TRBJ1-3; V: TRBV7-2; DNA: TGTGCCAGCAGCTTCCGGGCCCTCTCTGGAAACACCATATATTTT; CDR3: CASSFRALSGNTIYF
size: NA; D: TRBD2; J: TRBJ2-1; V: TRBV6-2/TRBV6-3; DNA: TGTGCCAGCAGTTACTCAAGCGGGGGGTCCTACAATGAGCAGTTCTTC; CDR3: CASSYSSGGSYNEQFF
size: NA; D: NA; J: TRBJ2-3; V: TRBV19; DNA: TGTGCCAGTAGTATAGGAACAGGGTTGACAGATACGCAGTATTTT; CDR3: CASSIGTGLTDTQYF
size: NA; D: NA; J: TRBJ1-1; V: TRBV27; DNA: TGTGCCAGCAGTTTATCGGGAGGGAACACTGAAGCTTTCTTT; CDR3: CASSLSGGNTEAFF
size: once; D: NA; J: TRBJ1-6; V: TRBV7-8; DNA: TGTGCCAGCAGCTCAGGGAATTCACCCCTCCACTTT; CDR3: CASSSGNSPLHF
size: NA; D: TRBD2; J: TRBJ2-5; V: TRBV5-1; DNA: TGCGCCAGCAGGTTCGGTCTTCTAGCGGGGGTGTCCCAAGAGACCCAGTACTTC; CDR3: CASRFGLLAGVSQETQYF
size: NA; D: NA; J: TRBJ1-3; V: TRBV6-6; DNA: TGTGCCAGCAGTTACGCTTCAGGGGTATCTGGAAACACCATATATTTT; CDR3: CASSYASGVSGNTIYF
size: NA; D: NA; J: TRBJ2-3; V: TRBV5-4; DNA: TGTGCCAGCAGCTTGGAATTGGTGAGCACGCAGTATTTT; CDR3: CASSLELVSTQYF
size: NA; D: NA; J: TRBJ2-3; V: TRBV28; DNA: TGTGCCAGCAGTCGCACAGGTCCTGATACGCAGTATTTT; CDR3: CASSRTGPDTQYF
size: NA; D: NA; J: TRBJ1-5; V: TRBV3-1/TRBV3-2; DNA: TGTGCCAGCAGCCAAGCTTTACAGGATCAGCCCCAGCATTTT; CDR3: CASSQALQDQPQHF
size: NA; D: TRBD1; J: TRBJ1-4; V: TRBV11-1; DNA: TGTGCCAGCAGCTTCGGGACAGTCGAAAAACTGTTTTTT; CDR3: CASSFGTVEKLFF
size: NA; D: NA; J: TRBJ1-3; V: TRBV29-1; DNA: TGCAGCGTTCGGGGGGCCTCTGGAAACACCATATATTTT; CDR3: CSVRGASGNTIYF
size: NA; D: NA; J: TRBJ1-1; V: TRBV12-2; DNA: TGTGCAAGTCCCGAACGGTGCTTATTTTTC; CDR3: CASPERCLFF
size: NA; D: TRBD1; J: TRBJ2-7; V: TRBV28; DNA: TGTGCCAGCAGTTTTTCGTCCGGGACAGGAACCTACGAGCAGTACTTC; CDR3: CASSFSSGTGTYEQYF
size: NA; D: TRBD1; J: TRBJ2-1; V: TRBV5-4; DNA: TGTGCCAGCAGCTTGAAACAGGGGGTTGGTGGGAATGAGCAGTTCTTC; CDR3: CASSLKQGVGGNEQFF
size: NA; D: NA; J: TRBJ1-4; V: TRBV6-2/TRBV6-3; DNA: TGTGCCAGCAGTTATGCCGGGGCGGGAACTAAAAAACTGTTTTTT; CDR3: CASSYAGAGTKKLFF
size: NA; D: TRBD1; J: TRBJ1-2; V: TRBV10-3; DNA: TGTGCCGTCAACCGGGACAGCTCTCTTCTAATGCATGGCTACACCTTC; CDR3: CAVNRDSSLLMHGYTF
size: NA; D: NA; J: TRBJ1-1; V: TRBV11-3; DNA: TGTGCCAGCAGGAAGAGACTGGTGACTGAAGCTTTCTTT; CDR3: CASRKRLVTEAFF
size: NA; D: TRBD2; J: TRBJ2-1; V: TRBV9; DNA: TGTGCCAGCAGTCGTAGGACTAGCGGGAACAATGAGCAGTTCTTC; CDR3: CASSRRTSGNNEQFF
size: NA; D: NA; J: TRBJ2-2; V: TRBV9; DNA: TGTGCCAGCAGCGTTTTCAACGGGGGGCCATTCACCGGGGAGCTGTTTTTT; CDR3: CASSVFNGGPFTGELFF
size: NA; D: TRBD1; J: TRBJ2-7; V: TRBV6-2/TRBV6-3; DNA: TGTGCCAGCAGTTCCACAGGGGCCTTTCCCTACGAGCAGTACTTC; CDR3: CASSSTGAFPYEQYF
size: once; D: NA; J: TRBJ2-1; V: TRBV6-5; DNA: TGTGCCAGCACCCTTACCGGCTATACCAATGAGCAGTTCTTC; CDR3: CASTLTGYTNEQFF
size: NA; D: NA; J: TRBJ1-2; V: TRBV19; DNA: TGTGCCAGCTGGGGAGGGCTATATGGCTACACCTTC; CDR3: CASWGGLYGYTF
size: once; D: TRBD1; J: TRBJ1-6; V: TRBV7-2; DNA: TGTGCCAGCAGATGGGACAGGGTCGGATCACCCCTCCACTTT; CDR3: CASRWDRVGSPLHF
size: NA; D: NA; J: TRBJ1-3; V: TRBV7-9; DNA: TGTGCCAGCAGTCGCAGCCCGACCTCTGGAAACACCATATATTTT; CDR3: CASSRSPTSGNTIYF
size: few; D: TRBD1; J: TRBJ1-1; V: TRBV6-5; DNA: TGTGCCAGCAGTTACCAGGGGGCGAGTGAAGCTTTCTTT; CDR3: CASSYQGASEAFF
size: NA; D: NA; J: TRBJ1-2; V: TRBV5-6; DNA: TGTGCCAGCAGCTTGGCAGGGGTCTATGGCTACACCTTC; CDR3: CASSLAGVYGYTF
size: NA; D: NA; J: TRBJ2-1; V: TRBV9; DNA: TGTGCCAGCAGCGCGACCCTGAGGAATGAGCAGTTCTTC; CDR3: CASSATLRNEQFF
size: once; D: TRBD1; J: TRBJ1-4; V: TRBV7-9; DNA: TGTGCCAGCAGCTTAGATTGGACCGGGACAGGGGATGAAAAACTGTTTTTT; CDR3: CASSLDWTGTGDEKLFF
size: NA; D: NA; J: TRBJ1-1; V: TRBV27; DNA: TGTGCCAGCAGCCTTCACAGGGTTTCCGAAGCTTTCTTT; CDR3: CASSLHRVSEAFF
size: NA; D: NA; J: TRBJ1-3; V: TRBV11-2; DNA: TGTGCCAGCAGCTTGCCGGGGAGAGGGGTAACTGGAAACACCATATATTTT; CDR3: CASSLPGRGVTGNTIYF
size: NA; D: TRBD1; J: TRBJ1-2; V: TRBV27; DNA: TGTGCCAGCAGTAGGACAGGGATTTCCTATGGCTACACCTTC; CDR3: CASSRTGISYGYTF
size: NA; D: NA; J: TRBJ2-7; V: TRBV7-9; DNA: TGTGCCAGCAGCTCGGCCGGGGTAGACTCCTACGAGCAGTACTTC; CDR3: CASSSAGVDSYEQYF
size: once; D: TRBD1; J: TRBJ2-3; V: TRBV7-9; DNA: TGTGCCAGCAGCACTAGGACAGGGTCAGATACGCAGTATTTT; CDR3: CASSTRTGSDTQYF
size: NA; D: TRBD1; J: TRBJ2-7; V: TRBV28; DNA: TGTGCCAGCAGTTCGACAGGGAGAACGGGAGAGCAGTACTTC; CDR3: CASSSTGRTGEQYF
size: NA; D: TRBD1; J: TRBJ2-7; V: TRBV7-8; DNA: TGTGCCAGCAGCGGGGACAGATACGAGCAGTACTTC; CDR3: CASSGDRYEQYF
size: NA; D: NA; J: TRBJ1-1; V: TRBV6-2/TRBV6-3; DNA: TGTGCCAGCAGTCTCCATACAGGGAGGTACCCTGAAGCTTTCTTT; CDR3: CASSLHTGRYPEAFF